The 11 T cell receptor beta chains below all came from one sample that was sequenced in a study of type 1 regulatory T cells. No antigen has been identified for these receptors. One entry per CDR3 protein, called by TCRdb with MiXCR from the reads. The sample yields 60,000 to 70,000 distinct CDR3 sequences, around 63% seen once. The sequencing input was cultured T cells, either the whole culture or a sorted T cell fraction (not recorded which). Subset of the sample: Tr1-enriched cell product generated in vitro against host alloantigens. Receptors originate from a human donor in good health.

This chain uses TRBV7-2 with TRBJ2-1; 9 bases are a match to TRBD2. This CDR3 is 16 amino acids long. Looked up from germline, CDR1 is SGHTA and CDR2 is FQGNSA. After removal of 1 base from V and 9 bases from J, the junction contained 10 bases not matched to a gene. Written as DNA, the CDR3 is TGTGCCAGCAGCTTAGGCGGTAGCGGGAGAGGACTTGAGCAGTTCTTC. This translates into CASSLGGSGRGLEQFF.

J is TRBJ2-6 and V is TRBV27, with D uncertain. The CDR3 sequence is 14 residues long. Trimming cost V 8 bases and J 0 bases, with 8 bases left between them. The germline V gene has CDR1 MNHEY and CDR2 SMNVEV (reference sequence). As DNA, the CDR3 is TGTGCCAGCGGCTATAGCTCTGGGGCCAACGTCCTGACTTTC. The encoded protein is CASGYSSGANVLTF.

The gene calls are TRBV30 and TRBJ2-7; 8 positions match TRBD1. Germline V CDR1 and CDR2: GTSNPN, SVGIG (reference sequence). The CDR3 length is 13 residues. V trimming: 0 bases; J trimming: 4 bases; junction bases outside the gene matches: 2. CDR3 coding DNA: TGTGCCTGGAGTGTACAGGGGGGATACGAGCAGTACTTC. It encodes CAWSVQGGYEQYF.

CDR3 in amino acids: CASSTPRVAFAGELFF. The DNA of the CDR3 is TGTGCCAGTAGTACCCCCAGGGTGGCATTTGCCGGGGAGCTGTTTTTT. The V call is TRBV19, the J call TRBJ2-2; possibly TRBD1 for D (5 bases). The CDR3 totals 16 residues. Looked up from germline, CDR1 is LNHDA and CDR2 is SQIVND (reference sequence). Deletions cut 4 bases from V and 6 bases from J, with 18 bases between.

CDR3 region: CSVDYGLADRWNTQYF. CDR3 nucleotides: TGCAGCGTTGATTACGGGCTAGCGGACCGCTGGAATACGCAGTATTTT. The chain employs TRBV29-1 and TRBJ2-3; 7 bases agree with TRBD2. The CDR3 is 16 residues long. V dropped 3 bases and J dropped 7; count of bases not matched to a gene: 16. Germline CDR1 and CDR2: SQVTM and ANQGSEA.

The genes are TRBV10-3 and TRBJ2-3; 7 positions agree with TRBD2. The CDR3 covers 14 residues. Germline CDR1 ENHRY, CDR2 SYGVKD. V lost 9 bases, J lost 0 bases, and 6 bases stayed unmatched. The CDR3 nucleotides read TGTGCCATTAGAGGACTAGGGAGCACAGATACGCAGTATTTT. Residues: CAIRGLGSTDTQYF.

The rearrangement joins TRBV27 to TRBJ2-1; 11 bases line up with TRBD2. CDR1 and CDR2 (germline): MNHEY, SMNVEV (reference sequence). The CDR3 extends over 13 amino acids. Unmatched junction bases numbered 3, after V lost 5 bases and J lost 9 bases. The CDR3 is CASSTLAGGEQFF. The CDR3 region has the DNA TGTGCCAGCAGTACTCTAGCGGGGGGTGAGCAGTTCTTC.

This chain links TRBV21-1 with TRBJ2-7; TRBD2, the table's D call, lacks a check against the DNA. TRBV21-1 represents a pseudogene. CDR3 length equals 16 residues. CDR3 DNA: TGTGCCAGCAGCAGGGTTAGACAGGGCCCTTCCTACGAGCAGTACTTC. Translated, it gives CASSRVRQGPSYEQYF.

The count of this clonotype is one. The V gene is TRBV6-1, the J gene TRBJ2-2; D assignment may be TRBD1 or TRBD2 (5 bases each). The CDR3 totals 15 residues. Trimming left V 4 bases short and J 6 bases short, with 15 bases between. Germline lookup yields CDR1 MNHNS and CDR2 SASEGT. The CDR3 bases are TGTGCCAGCAGTGTGGGGCCTTTGGGGGCCGGGGAGCTGTTTTTT. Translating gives CASSVGPLGAGELFF.

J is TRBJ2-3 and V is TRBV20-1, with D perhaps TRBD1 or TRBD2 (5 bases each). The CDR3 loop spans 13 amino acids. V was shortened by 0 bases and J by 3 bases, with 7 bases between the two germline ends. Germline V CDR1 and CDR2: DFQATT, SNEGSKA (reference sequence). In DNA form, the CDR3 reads TGCAGTGCTAGAGAGGGGGTTACAGATACGCAGTATTTT. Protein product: CSAREGVTDTQYF.

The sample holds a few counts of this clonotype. The CDR3 sequence is CASSADFYEQYF. The CDR3 nucleotides are TGCGCCAGCAGTGCGGACTTCTACGAGCAGTACTTC. The gene calls are TRBV5-1 and TRBJ2-7; a weak D match, TRBD2 (5 bases). CDR3 length: 12 residues. Germline CDR1 and CDR2: SGHRS and YFSETQ. Trimming removed 5 bases at V and 3 bases at J, with 9 bases between.